The clone carrying this T cell receptor (beta chain) turned up a few times. What it binds is unknown. The source of the sample is a study of beta chain features in type 1 diabetes. The study, taken as a whole, reports: Healthy donors had naive, central memory and Treg TCRB repertoires that appeared less similar than those seen among patients. Within each of all four CD4+ subsets, Type 1 diabetes patients had TCRB CDR3s that were moderately but significantly shorter.

Expressed TCRB transcripts were sequenced because the isolated RNA had all been reverse transcribed beforehand. Sequencing was performed with immunoSEQ multiplex PCR; in TCRdb, only in-frame clones are kept and a portion is missing. The sample shows hundreds of thousands of clones, approximately 10% of them seen only once. The CDR3 is 14 residues long. The germline V and J ends were trimmed by 4 bases and 2 bases, with 10 bases remaining between them. Germline CDR1 PRHDT, CDR2 FYEKMQ (reference sequence). This sequence joins TRBV13 and TRBJ2-3; D possibly corresponds to TRBD2 (5 bases). This TCR came from a young woman in good health. Sample: naive CD4+ T cells from blood. The CDR3 DNA is TGTGCCAGCAGCTCTACTAGAGACACAGATACGCAGTATTTT. Amino acid sequence: CASSSTRDTDTQYF. Using reference TRBV13 and TRBJ2-3 for the parts outside the CDR3, the full variable domain is AAGVIQSPRHLIKEKRETATLKCYPIPRHDTVYWYQQGPGQDPQFLISFYEKMQSDKGSIPDRFSAQQFSDYHSELNMSSLELGDSALYFCASSSTRDTDTQYFGPGTRLTVL.